This TCR beta chain appears in the sequencing data of a study of T cell responses to AZD1222 COVID-19 vaccine. Profiled with immunoSEQ multiplex PCR; TCRdb holds only in-frame clones, not every one. In the table there are approximately 100,000 clones, 70% to 90% of which are singletons. In germline, CDR1 is LGHDT, CDR2 YNNKEL (reference sequence). CDR3 size: 16 residues. J lost 4 bases, V lost 4 bases, and 11 bases had no gene match. The chain has TRBV3-1 (or the pseudogene TRBV3-2) and TRBJ1-1, with 8 bases lining up with TRBD1. The TCR sequence derives from an adult who received the AZD1222 COVID-19 vaccine. Material: peripheral blood, obtained 28 days after the second AZD1222 dose. The CDR3 region has the DNA TGTGCCAGCAGCCCTCAAGAAGGACAGGGTGGCACTGAAGCTTTCTTT. Protein sequence: CASSPQEGQGGTEAFF.